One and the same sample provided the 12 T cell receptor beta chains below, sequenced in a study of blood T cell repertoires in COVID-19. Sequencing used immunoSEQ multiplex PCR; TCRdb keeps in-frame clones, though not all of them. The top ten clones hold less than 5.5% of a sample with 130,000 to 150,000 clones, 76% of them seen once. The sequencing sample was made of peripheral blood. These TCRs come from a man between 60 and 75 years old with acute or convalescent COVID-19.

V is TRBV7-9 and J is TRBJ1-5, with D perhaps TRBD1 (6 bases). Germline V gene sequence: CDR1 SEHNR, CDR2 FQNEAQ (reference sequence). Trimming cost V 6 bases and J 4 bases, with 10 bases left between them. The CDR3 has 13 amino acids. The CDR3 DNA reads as TGTGCCAGCAGTCAGGGGCGGAATCAGCCCCAGCATTTT. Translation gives CASSQGRNQPQHF.

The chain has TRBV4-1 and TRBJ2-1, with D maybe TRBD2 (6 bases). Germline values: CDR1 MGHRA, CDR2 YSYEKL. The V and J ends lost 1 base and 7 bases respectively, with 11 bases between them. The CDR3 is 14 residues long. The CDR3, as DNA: TGCGCCAGCAGCCAAGGAGAAGGGAGGAATGAGCAGTTCTTC. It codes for CASSQGEGRNEQFF.

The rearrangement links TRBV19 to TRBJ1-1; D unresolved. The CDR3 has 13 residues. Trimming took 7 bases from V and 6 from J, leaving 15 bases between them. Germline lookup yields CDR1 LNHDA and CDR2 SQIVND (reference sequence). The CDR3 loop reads CASTRLDLAEAFF. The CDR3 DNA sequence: TGTGCCAGTACCCGACTCGATTTAGCTGAAGCTTTCTTT.

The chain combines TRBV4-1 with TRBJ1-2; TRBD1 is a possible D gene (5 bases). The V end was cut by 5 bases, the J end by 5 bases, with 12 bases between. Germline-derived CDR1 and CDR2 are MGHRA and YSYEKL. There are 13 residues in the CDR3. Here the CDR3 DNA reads TGCGCCAGCAGCGGGCAAGGGGAATATGGCTACACCTTC. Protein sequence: CASSGQGEYGYTF.

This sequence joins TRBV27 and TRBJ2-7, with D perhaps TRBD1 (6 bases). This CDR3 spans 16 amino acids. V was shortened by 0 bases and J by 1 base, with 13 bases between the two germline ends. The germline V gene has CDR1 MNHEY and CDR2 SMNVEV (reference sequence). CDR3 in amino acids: CASSLSTGTFSYEQYF. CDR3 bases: TGTGCCAGCAGTTTATCTACAGGGACCTTTTCCTACGAGCAGTACTTC.

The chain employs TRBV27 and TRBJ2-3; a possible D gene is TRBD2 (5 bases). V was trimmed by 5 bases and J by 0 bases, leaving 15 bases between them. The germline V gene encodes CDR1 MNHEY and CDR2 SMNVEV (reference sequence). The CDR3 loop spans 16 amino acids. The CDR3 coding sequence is TGTGCCAGCAGTCCAACTAGGCGCCATAGCACAGATACGCAGTATTTT. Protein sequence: CASSPTRRHSTDTQYF.

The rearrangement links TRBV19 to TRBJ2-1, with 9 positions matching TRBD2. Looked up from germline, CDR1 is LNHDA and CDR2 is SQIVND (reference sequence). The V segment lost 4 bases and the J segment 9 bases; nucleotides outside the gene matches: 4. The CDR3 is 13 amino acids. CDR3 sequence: CASSSGRGAEQFF. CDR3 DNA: TGTGCCAGTAGTAGCGGGAGGGGGGCTGAGCAGTTCTTC.

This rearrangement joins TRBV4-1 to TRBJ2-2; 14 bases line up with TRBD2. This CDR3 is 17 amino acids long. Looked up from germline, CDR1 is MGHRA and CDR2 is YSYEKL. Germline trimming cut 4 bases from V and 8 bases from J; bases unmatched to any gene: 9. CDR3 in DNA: TGCGCCAGCAGCCTTCTCCGAGGGACTAGCGGGAGAGGGGAGCTGTTTTTT. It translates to CASSLLRGTSGRGELFF.

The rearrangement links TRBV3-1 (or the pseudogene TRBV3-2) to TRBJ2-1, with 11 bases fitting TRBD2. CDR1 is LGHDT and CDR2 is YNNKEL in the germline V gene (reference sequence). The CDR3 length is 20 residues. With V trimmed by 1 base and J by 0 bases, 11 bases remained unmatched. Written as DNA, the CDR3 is TGTGCCAGCAGCCAAGTGAAGTCGGGACTAGCGGTGAGCTCCTACAATGAGCAGTTCTTC. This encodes CASSQVKSGLAVSSYNEQFF.

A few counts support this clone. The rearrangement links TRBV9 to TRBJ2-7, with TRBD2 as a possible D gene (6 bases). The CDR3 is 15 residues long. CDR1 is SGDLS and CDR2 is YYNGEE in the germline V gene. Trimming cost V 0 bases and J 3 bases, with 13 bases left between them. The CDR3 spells CASSVEGTDYYEQYF. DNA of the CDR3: TGTGCCAGCAGCGTAGAGGGGACTGACTACTACGAGCAGTACTTC.

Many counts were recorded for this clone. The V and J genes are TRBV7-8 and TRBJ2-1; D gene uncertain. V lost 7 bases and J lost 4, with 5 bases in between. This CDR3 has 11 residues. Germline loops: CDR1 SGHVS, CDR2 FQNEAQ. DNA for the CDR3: TGTGCCAGCACCCTGTACAATGAGCAGTTCTTC. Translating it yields CASTLYNEQFF. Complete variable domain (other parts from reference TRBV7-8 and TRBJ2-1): GAGVSQSPRYKVAKRGQDVALRCDPISGHVSLFWYQQALGQGPEFLTYFQNEAQLDKSGLPSDRFFAERPEGSVSTLKIQRTQQEDSAVYLCASTLYNEQFFGPGTRLTVL.

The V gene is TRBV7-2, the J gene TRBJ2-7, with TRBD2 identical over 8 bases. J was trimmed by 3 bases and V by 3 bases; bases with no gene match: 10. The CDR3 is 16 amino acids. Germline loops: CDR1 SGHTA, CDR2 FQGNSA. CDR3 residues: CASSLAAGARYYEQYF. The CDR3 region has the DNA TGTGCCAGCAGCTTGGCAGCGGGAGCTCGATACTACGAGCAGTACTTC.